A single sample gave rise to the 21 T cell receptor beta chains below, sequenced in a study of cytotoxic CD8 clonotypes in ibrutinib-treated CLL. This table comes from immunoSEQ multiplex PCR, and its TCRdb copy is limited to in-frame clones, with some not included. The sample has approximately 97,000 clones, approximately 77% seen once. Here the sequenced sample was PBMCs, taken after 24 months of ibrutinib treatment. The receptors originated from a human donor with chronic lymphocytic leukemia.

The CDR3 here is CASSFLGLAGAGETQYF. In nucleotides, the CDR3 is TGTGCCAGCAGTTTCTTGGGACTAGCGGGAGCAGGGGAGACCCAGTACTTC. V gene TRBV28 combines with J gene TRBJ2-5, with TRBD2 matching over 14 bases. CDR1 is MDHEN and CDR2 is SYDVKM in the germline V gene. Trimming removed 3 bases from V and 5 bases from J; junction bases left unmatched: 8. The CDR3 sequence is 17 residues long.

The chain uses TRBV7-2 and TRBJ1-6; D is unresolved. The V end was cut by 2 bases, the J end by 4 bases, with 6 bases between. Germline V gives CDR1 SGHTA, CDR2 FQGNSA. The CDR3 length is 14 residues. The CDR3 nucleotides read TGTGCCAGCAGCTTAACACAATATAATTCACCCCTCCACTTT. This gives the protein CASSLTQYNSPLHF. The full variable domain, in which reference TRBV7-2 and TRBJ1-6 provide the parts outside the CDR3, is GAGVSQSPSNKVTEKGKDVELRCDPISGHTALYWYRQSLGQGLEFLIYFQGNSAPDKSGLPSDRFSAERTGGSVSTLTIQRTQQEDSAVYLCASSLTQYNSPLHFGNGTRLTVT.

As for this clone: This same CDR3 is encoded by further DNA sequences in the sample. The chain combines TRBV29-1 with TRBJ2-3; TRBD2 matches 9 bases. The ends lost 0 bases at V and 6 bases at J; junction bases unmatched: 7. The CDR3 totals 15 residues. CDR1 and CDR2 (germline): SQVTM, ANQGSEA. CDR3 loop: CSVEDLREGRDTQYF. The CDR3 region has the DNA TGCAGCGTTGAAGACTTGCGGGAGGGCCGGGATACGCAGTATTTT.

Note on this clone: The same CDR3 arises from other DNA sequences in this sample as well. J is TRBJ2-1 and V is TRBV4-2; TRBD2 matches 12 bases. The CDR3 extends over 15 amino acids. Per the germline V gene, CDR1 is LGHNA and CDR2 is YNFKEQ. The trim removed 2 bases at V and 7 bases at J, leaving 3 bases unmatched. CDR3 residues: CASSQRLAGDNEQFF. In DNA, the CDR3 is TGTGCCAGCAGCCAAAGACTAGCGGGAGATAATGAGCAGTTCTTC.

This clone was seen just once. The chain has TRBV5-8 and TRBJ1-1, with TRBD1 identical over 9 bases. With V trimmed by 0 bases and J by 6 bases, 9 bases remained unmatched. The CDR3 is made up of 16 amino acids. CDR1 SGHTS and CDR2 YDEGEE come from the germline V gene. Here the CDR3 DNA reads TGTGCCAGCAGCTTGGGGACCGGGACAGGGTTCGCTGAAGCTTTCTTT. This sequence encodes CASSLGTGTGFAEAFF.

The chain combines TRBV28 with TRBJ2-3; the D gene is possibly TRBD1 (6 bases). V dropped 2 bases and J dropped 4 bases, with 22 bases sitting between them. There are 18 residues in the CDR3. Germline V gives CDR1 MDHEN, CDR2 SYDVKM. CDR3 in amino acids: CASSLLDKGLGGSDTQYF. CDR3 DNA: TGTGCCAGCAGTTTACTTGACAAGGGGCTTGGGGGCTCAGATACGCAGTATTTT.

The chain couples TRBV10-1 to TRBJ2-7, with D tentatively TRBD1 or TRBD2 (5 bases each). The V end was cut by 0 bases, the J end by 5 bases, with 11 bases between. This CDR3 contains 14 residues. Looked up from germline, CDR1 is WNHNN and CDR2 is SYGVQD (reference sequence). The CDR3, as DNA: TGCGCCAGCAGTGAGTCGGGACCCCAGAACGAGCAGTACTTC. Protein: CASSESGPQNEQYF.

V usage is TRBV11-3 and J usage is TRBJ2-1; D is perhaps TRBD2 (6 bases). V was cut by 1 base and J by 3 bases, with 10 bases left in between. Germline lookup yields CDR1 SGHNT and CDR2 YENEEA. The CDR3 is 15 residues long. This chain's CDR3 is CASSLGGTGYNEQFF. DNA of the CDR3: TGTGCCAGCAGCTTAGGTGGGACTGGCTACAATGAGCAGTTCTTC.

In nucleotides, the CDR3 is TGTGCCAGCAGTGAATTCGCAGCGGGACGCCAGACCCAGTACTTC. Its protein is CASSEFAAGRQTQYF. V gene TRBV6-1 combines with J gene TRBJ2-5, with TRBD2 matching 7 bases. The CDR3 is 15 amino acids. Germline V CDR1 and CDR2: MNHNS, SASEGT. The V segment lost 2 bases and the J segment 6 bases; nucleotides outside the gene matches: 9.

The chain is built from TRBV11-2 and TRBJ2-4, with D maybe TRBD2 (5 bases). CDR1 and CDR2 (germline): SGHAT, FQNNGV. The CDR3 consists of 16 residues. The V and J ends lost 1 base and 6 bases respectively, with 16 bases between them. The CDR3 loop reads CASSLGASRIANIQYF. As DNA, the CDR3 is TGTGCCAGCAGCTTAGGCGCTAGCAGGATCGCAAACATTCAGTACTTC.

The V call is TRBV28, the J call TRBJ2-7; D gene uncertain. The CDR3 totals 15 residues. CDR1 is MDHEN, CDR2 SYDVKM, per germline. V lost 4 bases and J lost 5, with 18 bases in between. Here the CDR3 reads CASSSPPAGRDEQYF. DNA of the CDR3: TGTGCCAGCAGTTCCCCCCCTGCCGGTAGGGACGAGCAGTACTTC.

This clone was counted between two and nine times. The rearrangement uses TRBV6-1 and TRBJ2-1; 8 bases are a match to TRBD2. Germline values: CDR1 MNHNS, CDR2 SASEGT. Losses at the gene ends were 10 bases for V and 5 bases for J; bases not matched to a gene: 10. The CDR3 is 14 residues long. The CDR3 loop reads CAIWREVTHNEQFF. The CDR3 DNA is TGTGCCATCTGGCGGGAGGTGACCCACAATGAGCAGTTCTTC.

This sequence joins TRBV15 and TRBJ2-7, with 8 bases aligning to TRBD1. The CDR3 sequence is 14 residues long. Germline V CDR1 and CDR2: LNHNV, YYDKDF (reference sequence). V shed 0 bases, J shed 7 bases, and the junction held 5 bases outside the gene matches. CDR3 nucleotide sequence: TGTGCCACCAGCAGAGATCAGGGGGCGCGGGAGCAGTACTTC. This translates into CATSRDQGAREQYF. Combining the CDR3 with reference TRBV15 and TRBJ2-7 gives the whole variable domain DAMVIQNPRYQVTQFGKPVTLSCSQTLNHNVMYWYQQKSSQAPKLLFHYYDKDFNNEADTPDNFQSRRPNTSFCFLDIRSPGLGDTAMYLCATSRDQGAREQYFGPGTRLTVT.

This chain joins TRBV21-1 and TRBJ2-4. TRBV21-1 is given as a pseudogene. The length of the CDR3 is 14 residues. CDR3 in DNA: TGTGCCAGCGGGGGTCAAAGGAGAGAAAACATTCAGTACTTC. The encoded protein is CASGGQRRENIQYF.

In its sample, this clone was seen once. The J gene is TRBJ2-3, the V gene TRBV7-6, with TRBD2 identical over 8 bases. Germline-derived CDR1 and CDR2 are SGHVS and FNYEAQ. V trimming: 3 bases; J trimming: 4 bases; junction bases outside the gene matches: 6. CDR3 length: 15 residues. As DNA, the CDR3 is TGTGCCAGCAGCTTCTGGGGGACTAGTTCAGATACGCAGTATTTT. Protein product: CASSFWGTSSDTQYF.

This clone was picked up a small number of times. V is TRBV5-4 and J is TRBJ2-2; 8 bases line up with TRBD2. V shed 3 bases, J shed 4 bases, and the junction held 8 bases outside the gene matches. Germline V gives CDR1 SGHNT, CDR2 YYREEE (reference sequence). The length of the CDR3 is 16 residues. CDR3 nucleotides: TGTGCCAGCAGCTCCCGGGGTAGCGGGGTCACCGGGGAGCTGTTTTTT. Translated, it gives CASSSRGSGVTGELFF.

This clone has at least ten counts. The rearrangement links TRBV5-1 to TRBJ2-7, with D tentatively TRBD2 (5 bases). There are 14 residues in the CDR3. With 0 bases removed from V and 5 bases from J, the gap between germline ends came to 12 bases. In germline, CDR1 is SGHRS, CDR2 YFSETQ. CDR3 amino acids: CASSLDSHGNEQYF. In nucleotides, the CDR3 is TGCGCCAGCAGCTTGGACAGCCACGGGAACGAGCAGTACTTC. The whole variable domain, remainder taken from reference TRBV5-1 and TRBJ2-7, is KAGVTQTPRYLIKTRGQQVTLSCSPISGHRSVSWYQQTPGQGLQFLFEYFSETQRNKGNFPGRFSGRQFSNSRSEMNVSTLELGDSALYLCASSLDSHGNEQYFGPGTRLTVT.

For this clone: Other DNA sequences in this specimen translate into the identical CDR3. The chain is built from TRBV6-1 and TRBJ1-1, with D uncertain. Trimming cost V 6 bases and J 2 bases, with 10 bases left between them. From germline, CDR1 is MNHNS and CDR2 SASEGT. CDR3 length: 13 residues. CDR3 region: CASSGTANTEAFF. Written as DNA, the CDR3 is TGTGCCAGCAGCGGCACAGCAAACACTGAAGCTTTCTTT.

The chain uses TRBV10-1 and TRBJ2-1, with D possibly being TRBD1 (6 bases). The CDR3 runs 15 residues. CDR1 and CDR2 (germline): WNHNN, SYGVQD (reference sequence). Trimming left V 2 bases short and J 6 bases short, with 14 bases between. CDR3 loop: CASSEDGAGVNEQFF. The CDR3 nucleotides are TGCGCCAGCAGTGAGGACGGGGCAGGGGTCAATGAGCAGTTCTTC.

This chain links TRBV6-5 with TRBJ1-1; the D gene is possibly TRBD1 (6 bases). Trimming removed 0 bases at V and 0 bases at J, with 8 bases between. Germline CDR1 MNHEY, CDR2 SVGAGI. The CDR3 has 15 amino acids. This CDR3 is CASSYSNRVNTEAFF. The CDR3 nucleotides read TGTGCCAGCAGTTACTCGAACAGGGTGAACACTGAAGCTTTCTTT.

This clone was recorded a few times. This chain links TRBV2 with TRBJ1-6, with no clear D. The CDR3 loop spans 15 amino acids. V lost 6 bases and J lost 0, with 9 bases in between. Germline assignment: CDR1 SNHLY and CDR2 FYNNEI. The CDR3 sequence is CASRRASSYNSPLHF. CDR3 in DNA: TGTGCCAGCAGGAGGGCGAGCTCCTATAATTCACCCCTCCACTTT.